These 5 T cell receptor beta chains originate from one sample sequenced in a study of CXCR3-negative and CXCR3-positive naive CD8 T cells (dated by TCRdb to between 2017 and 2020). For sequencing, a NextSeq 550 was employed. The Human TCR Profiling Kit (MiLaboratory) was used to make UMI-labeled 5' RACE TRB cDNA libraries. TCRdb reprocessed the reads into one record per CDR3 protein sequence, lacking DNA. The sample's records list tens of thousands of distinct CDR3 sequences. The top ten clones comprise under 15% of the sample. Source material: memory CD8+ T cells from blood. This sample's cell subset or site label indicates: conventional CD8+ memory T cells (TMEM), sorted as controls. These receptors were obtained from a human donor in good health. Some clones in this sample may be carry-over from other donors' samples.

The chain recombines TRBV20-1 with TRBJ1-6. The CDR3 totals 15 residues. CDR1 is DFQATT, CDR2 SNEGSKA, per germline (reference sequence). CDR3 sequence: CSARRGLDDRSPLHF.

The chain uses TRBV20-1 and TRBJ2-7; the D gene TCRdb calls, TRBD1, cannot be checked with no DNA. Germline CDR1 and CDR2: DFQATT and SNEGSKA (reference sequence). The CDR3 totals 13 residues. Here the CDR3 reads CSARDNRDYEQYF.

The chain combines TRBV27 with TRBJ2-3. This CDR3 has 13 amino acids. The germline V gene has CDR1 MNHEY and CDR2 SMNVEV (reference sequence). CDR3 in amino acids: CASSFSRTDTQYF.

The CDR3 sequence is CASSPRGHLETQYF. The chain combines TRBV12-3 or TRBV12-4 with TRBJ2-5; the TRBD1 assignment by TCRdb is unverifiable without DNA. This CDR3 has 14 amino acids.

The rearrangement uses TRBV25-1 and TRBJ2-2; as DNA is missing, the TRBD1 call by TCRdb cannot be tested. This CDR3 is built from 17 residues. Germline V gene data show CDR1 as MGHDK and CDR2 as SYGVNS. The CDR3 spells CASSDTGDYLNTGELFF. Variable domain in full (rest from reference TRBV25-1 and TRBJ2-2): EADIYQTPRYLVIGTGKKITLECSQTMGHDKMYWYQQDPGMELHLIHYSYGVNSTEKGDLSSESTVSRIRTEHFPLTLESARPSHTSQYLCASSDTGDYLNTGELFFGEGSRLTVL.